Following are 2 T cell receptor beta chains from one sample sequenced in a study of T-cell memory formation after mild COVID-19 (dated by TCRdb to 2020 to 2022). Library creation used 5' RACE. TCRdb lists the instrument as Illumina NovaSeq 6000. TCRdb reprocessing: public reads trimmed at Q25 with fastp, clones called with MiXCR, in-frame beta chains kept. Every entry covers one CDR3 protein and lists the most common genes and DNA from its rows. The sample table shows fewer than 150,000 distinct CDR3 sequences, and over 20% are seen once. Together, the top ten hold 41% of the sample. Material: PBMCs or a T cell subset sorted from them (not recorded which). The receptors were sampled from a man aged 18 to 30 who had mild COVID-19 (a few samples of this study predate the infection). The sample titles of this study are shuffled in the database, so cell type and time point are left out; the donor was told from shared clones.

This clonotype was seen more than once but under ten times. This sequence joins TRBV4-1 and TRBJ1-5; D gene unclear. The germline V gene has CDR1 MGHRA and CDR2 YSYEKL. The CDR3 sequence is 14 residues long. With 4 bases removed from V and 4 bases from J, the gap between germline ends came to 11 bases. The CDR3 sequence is CASSPPSLNQPQHF. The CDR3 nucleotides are TGCGCCAGCAGCCCCCCGAGCCTAAATCAGCCCCAGCATTTT.

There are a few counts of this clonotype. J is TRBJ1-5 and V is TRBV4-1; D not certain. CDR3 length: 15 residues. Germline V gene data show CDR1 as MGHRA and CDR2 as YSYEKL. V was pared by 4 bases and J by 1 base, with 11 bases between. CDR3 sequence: CASSPSTPSNQPQHF. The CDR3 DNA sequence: TGCGCCAGCAGCCCATCAACTCCAAGCAATCAGCCCCAGCATTTT.